Given below is one TCR beta chain in context. In the original analysis: Reference gene primer amplification in the assay estimated nucleated cell counts. Sequenced by immunoSEQ multiplex PCR; TCRdb stores in-frame clones only, minus some. V, J and clone size reflect that table, while D and trimming were determined from the DNA. The sample lists around 370,000 clones, 70% to 90% occurring once. Cohort 3 recovered donors had two negative PCRs, clearance, or symptom resolution. These data originate in a study of blood T cell repertoires in COVID-19. Background on the study: Collection of acute and convalescent COVID-19 samples took place in the United States, Italy and Spain. PBMCs, B-cell-depleted T cells, or T cells were the source of the cDNA or gDNA that made up the material.

CDR1 and CDR2 from the germline V gene are SGHDT and YYEEEE. V shed 1 base and J shed 0 bases, with 17 bases lying between them. The CDR3 spans 18 residues. The chain is built from TRBV5-6 and TRBJ1-5, with D hard to call. This receptor was identified in a woman aged 18-35 years who had recovered from COVID-19. Sequencing input: PBMCs or T cells enriched from blood (not recorded which). The CDR3 coding sequence is TGTGCCAGCAGCTTGTTGGCGGGTAATCTCAATAGCAATCAGCCCCAGCATTTT. This codes for CASSLLAGNLNSNQPQHF.